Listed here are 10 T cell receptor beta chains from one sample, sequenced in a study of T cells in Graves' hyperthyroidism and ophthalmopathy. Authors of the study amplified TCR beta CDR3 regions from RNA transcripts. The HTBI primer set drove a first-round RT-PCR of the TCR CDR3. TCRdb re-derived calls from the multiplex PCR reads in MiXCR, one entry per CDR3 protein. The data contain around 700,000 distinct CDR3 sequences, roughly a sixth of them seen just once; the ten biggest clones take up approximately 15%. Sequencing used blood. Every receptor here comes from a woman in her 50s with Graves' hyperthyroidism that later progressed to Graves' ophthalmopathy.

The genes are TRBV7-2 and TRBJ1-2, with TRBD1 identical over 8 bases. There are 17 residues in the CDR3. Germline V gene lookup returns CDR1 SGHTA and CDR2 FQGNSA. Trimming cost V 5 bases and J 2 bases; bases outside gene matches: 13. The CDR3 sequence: CASSDLEMTGDNYGYTF. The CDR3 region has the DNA TGTGCCAGCAGCGATCTAGAGATGACAGGGGACAACTATGGCTACACCTTC.

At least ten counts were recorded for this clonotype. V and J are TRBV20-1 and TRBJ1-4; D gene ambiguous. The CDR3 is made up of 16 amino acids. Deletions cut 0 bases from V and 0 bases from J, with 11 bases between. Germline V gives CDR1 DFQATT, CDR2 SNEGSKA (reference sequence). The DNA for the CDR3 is TGCAGTGCTAGAGATCGGCAGGAGGCAACTAATGAAAAACTGTTTTTT. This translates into CSARDRQEATNEKLFF.

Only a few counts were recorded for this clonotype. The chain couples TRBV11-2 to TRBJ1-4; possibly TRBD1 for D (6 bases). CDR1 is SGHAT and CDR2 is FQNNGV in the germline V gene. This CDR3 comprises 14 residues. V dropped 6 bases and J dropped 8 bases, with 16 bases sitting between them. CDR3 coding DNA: TGTGCCAGCAGTCCTGGGCGGGGGGCCGAAAAACTGTTTTTT. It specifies CASSPGRGAEKLFF.

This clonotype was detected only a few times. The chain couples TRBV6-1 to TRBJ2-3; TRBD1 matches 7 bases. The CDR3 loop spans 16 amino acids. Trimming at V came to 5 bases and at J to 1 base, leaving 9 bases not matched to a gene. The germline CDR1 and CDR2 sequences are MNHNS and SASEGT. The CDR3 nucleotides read TGTGCCAGCAGTCCACACCGGGACAGTCGCACAGATACGCAGTATTTT. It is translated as CASSPHRDSRTDTQYF.

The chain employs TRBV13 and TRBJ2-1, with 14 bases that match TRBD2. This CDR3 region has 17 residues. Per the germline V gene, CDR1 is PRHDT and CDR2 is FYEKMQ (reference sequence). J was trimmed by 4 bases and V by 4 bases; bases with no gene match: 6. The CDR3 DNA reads TGTGCCAGCAGCTCCGGACTAGCGGGGGGCTTTTACAATGAGCAGTTCTTC. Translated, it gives CASSSGLAGGFYNEQFF.

For the CDR3, the DNA is TGTGCCAGCAGCCTCCTAGCGGGCACTGAAGCTTTCTTT. Translated: CASSLLAGTEAFF. The rearrangement links TRBV14 to TRBJ1-1; D unresolved. CDR1 and CDR2 from the germline V gene are SGHDN and FVKESK. V was trimmed by 4 bases and J by 4 bases, leaving 10 bases between them. This CDR3 comprises 13 residues.

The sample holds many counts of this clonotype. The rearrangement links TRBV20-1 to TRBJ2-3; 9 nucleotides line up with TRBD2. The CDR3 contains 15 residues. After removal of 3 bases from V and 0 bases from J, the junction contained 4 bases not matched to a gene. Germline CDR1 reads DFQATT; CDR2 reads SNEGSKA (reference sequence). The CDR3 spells CSASGRGGSTDTQYF. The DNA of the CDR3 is TGCAGTGCTAGTGGGCGGGGGGGGAGCACAGATACGCAGTATTTT.

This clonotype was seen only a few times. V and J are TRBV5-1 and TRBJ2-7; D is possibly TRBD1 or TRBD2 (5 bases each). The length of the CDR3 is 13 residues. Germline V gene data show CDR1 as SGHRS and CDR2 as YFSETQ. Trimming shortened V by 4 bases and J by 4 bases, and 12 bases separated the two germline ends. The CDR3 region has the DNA TGCGCCAGCAGCGGCCTTGAGGGGTACGAGCAGTACTTC. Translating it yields CASSGLEGYEQYF.

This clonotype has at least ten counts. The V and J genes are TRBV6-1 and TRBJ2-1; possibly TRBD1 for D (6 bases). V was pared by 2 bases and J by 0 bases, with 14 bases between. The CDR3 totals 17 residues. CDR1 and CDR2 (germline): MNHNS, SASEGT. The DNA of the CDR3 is TGTGCCAGCAGTGAATATCACATGGGGGCCTCCTACAATGAGCAGTTCTTC. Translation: CASSEYHMGASYNEQFF.

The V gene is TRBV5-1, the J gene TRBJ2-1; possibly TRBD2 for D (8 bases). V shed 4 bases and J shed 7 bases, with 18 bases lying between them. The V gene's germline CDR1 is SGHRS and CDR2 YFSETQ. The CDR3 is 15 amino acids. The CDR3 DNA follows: TGCGCCAGCAGCCCAGGGGGACTAGGAGGGAATGAGCAGTTCTTC. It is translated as CASSPGGLGGNEQFF.